Listed below are T cell receptor beta chains from one sample, sequenced in a study of CD8 T cells in Susac syndrome. TCRdb processed the immunoSEQ multiplex PCR reads anew with MiXCR; each CDR3 protein has one entry. The sample contains tens of thousands of distinct CDR3 sequences, roughly 93% of which appear only once. Sequencing was carried out using CD8+ T cells from PBMCs. These TCRs come from a human donor in good health. Each CDR3 is given with its conserved first and last residue. Fields, in order: V gene, clone size, D gene, J gene, CDR3 DNA, CDR3 protein. D genes are given only for firm matches. The size entry is marked missing in some rows and otherwise reads once, few, many or a size class.

v_gene: TRBV4-1; abundance: once; d_gene: NA; j_gene: TRBJ1-2; CDR3nt: TGCGCCAGCAGCCAGGAGGGTCGAGCTCCCTATGGCTACACCTTC; CDR3aa: CASSQEGRAPYGYTF
v_gene: TRBV27; abundance: NA; d_gene: NA; j_gene: TRBJ2-7; CDR3nt: TGTGCCAGCAGTCCGTCCAGACAGGATGCGCAGTACTTC; CDR3aa: CASSPSRQDAQYF
v_gene: TRBV6-5; abundance: once; d_gene: NA; j_gene: TRBJ2-7; CDR3nt: TGTGCCAGCAGTGCAGGGCCTTCCTACGAGCAGTACTTC; CDR3aa: CASSAGPSYEQYF
v_gene: TRBV6-4; abundance: NA; d_gene: NA; j_gene: TRBJ2-6; CDR3nt: TGTGCCAGCAGTGAGGACTCTGGGGCCAACGTCCTGACTTTC; CDR3aa: CASSEDSGANVLTF
v_gene: TRBV29-1; abundance: NA; d_gene: TRBD1; j_gene: TRBJ2-2; CDR3nt: TGCAGCGCCCGAACCCCGGGACAGGGGTTCGGGGAGCTGTTTTTT; CDR3aa: CSARTPGQGFGELFF
v_gene: TRBV29-1; abundance: NA; d_gene: NA; j_gene: TRBJ2-7; CDR3nt: TGCAGCGCGCTATTTAGCGGACTTCCCTCCTACGAGCAGTACTTC; CDR3aa: CSALFSGLPSYEQYF
v_gene: TRBV28; abundance: NA; d_gene: NA; j_gene: TRBJ2-5; CDR3nt: TGTGCCAGCAGGTTCGCCGAGCGAGAGGAGACCCAGTACTTC; CDR3aa: CASRFAEREETQYF
v_gene: TRBV28; abundance: NA; d_gene: TRBD2; j_gene: TRBJ2-7; CDR3nt: TGTGCCAGCAGTTCTAGCGGCGGGGGCTACGAGCAGTACTTC; CDR3aa: CASSSSGGGYEQYF
v_gene: TRBV5-1; abundance: NA; d_gene: TRBD1; j_gene: TRBJ2-5; CDR3nt: TGCGCCAGCAGCTTGGAGGGGACAGACCAAGAGACCCAGTACTTC; CDR3aa: CASSLEGTDQETQYF
v_gene: TRBV4-2; abundance: NA; d_gene: NA; j_gene: TRBJ2-7; CDR3nt: TGTGCCAGCAGCCAAGATAGCCGGGAGTTCAACGAGCAGTACTTC; CDR3aa: CASSQDSREFNEQYF
v_gene: TRBV7-9; abundance: NA; d_gene: TRBD2; j_gene: TRBJ2-7; CDR3nt: TGTGCCAGCAGCTCGCGGACTAGCGGGAGTCTGAAATACGAGCAGTACTTC; CDR3aa: CASSSRTSGSLKYEQYF
v_gene: TRBV2; abundance: once; d_gene: NA; j_gene: TRBJ2-7; CDR3nt: TGTGCCAGCAGTGAAAACCCCACCTACGAGCAGTACTTC; CDR3aa: CASSENPTYEQYF
v_gene: TRBV4-1; abundance: NA; d_gene: TRBD2; j_gene: TRBJ2-4; CDR3nt: TGCGCCAGCAGCCAAGCCGGGAGGGAGCAGTACTTC; CDR3aa: CASSQAGREQYF
v_gene: TRBV6-4; abundance: NA; d_gene: NA; j_gene: TRBJ1-1; CDR3nt: TGTGCCAGCAGTCTAGACATCATGGGTGAAGCTTTCTTT; CDR3aa: CASSLDIMGEAFF
v_gene: TRBV28; abundance: once; d_gene: NA; j_gene: TRBJ2-1; CDR3nt: TGTGCCAGCAGTTTACCCCCTACAACCCCTCGCGAAGGAACGTCGAAATACAATGAGCAGTTCTTC; CDR3aa: CASSLPPTTPREGTSKYNEQFF
v_gene: TRBV20-1; abundance: NA; d_gene: TRBD2; j_gene: TRBJ2-1; CDR3nt: TGCAGTGCCATGACTAGCGAGATCATCGAAAGCTCCTACAATGAGCAGTTCTTC; CDR3aa: CSAMTSEIIESSYNEQFF
v_gene: TRBV7-9; abundance: NA; d_gene: NA; j_gene: TRBJ2-2; CDR3nt: TGTGCCAGCAGCTTAGTAGGCGTGAACACCGGGGAGCTGTTTTTT; CDR3aa: CASSLVGVNTGELFF
v_gene: TRBV20-1; abundance: NA; d_gene: TRBD2; j_gene: TRBJ2-1; CDR3nt: TGCAGTGCTAGAGGCGTCATCCCAGCGGGAGGGCTCTATCCCCACTCCTACAATGAGCAGTTCTTC; CDR3aa: CSARGVIPAGGLYPHSYNEQFF